Shown below are 6 T cell receptor beta chains from a single sample sequenced in a study of CD8 T cells in Susac syndrome. With random hexamers, reverse transcription was performed on roughly 0.5 to 1 ug of RNA. TCRdb called the immunoSEQ multiplex PCR reads again in MiXCR, with one record for every CDR3 protein. In the table there are nearly 110,000 distinct CDR3 sequences, approximately 94% of which are singletons. The sample was CD8+ T cells from PBMCs. These receptors were obtained from a human donor with Susac syndrome.

The V and J genes are TRBV29-1 and TRBJ1-6, with 7 bases aligning to TRBD1. CDR1 SQVTM and CDR2 ANQGSEA come from the germline V gene. This CDR3 is 13 amino acids long. J gave up 9 bases and V 6 bases, and 8 bases lay outside the gene matches. The CDR3 nucleotides read TGCAGCGTCGATGACAGGGCCAGTTCACCCCTCCACTTT. Translating gives CSVDDRASSPLHF.

The count of this clonotype is one. This chain uses TRBV10-3 with TRBJ2-5; D tentatively reads TRBD1 or TRBD2 (5 bases each). Germline CDR1 reads ENHRY; CDR2 reads SYGVKD. With 2 bases removed from V and 5 bases from J, the gap between germline ends came to 9 bases. This CDR3 spans 13 amino acids. This CDR3 is CAISEEGTETQYF. CDR3 sequence (DNA): TGTGCCATCAGTGAGGAAGGGACCGAGACCCAGTACTTC.

V gene TRBV12-3 or TRBV12-4 combines with J gene TRBJ1-1, with D possibly TRBD1 on 5 matching bases. The CDR3 runs to 12 residues. The germline V and J ends were trimmed by 7 bases and 6 bases, with 12 bases remaining between them. The CDR3 protein is CASTNPGAEAFF. The DNA of the CDR3 is TGTGCCAGCACCAATCCGGGGGCTGAAGCTTTCTTT.

This clonotype was counted once. This chain uses TRBV20-1 with TRBJ2-5; TRBD1 agrees at 10 bases. This CDR3 is built from 14 residues. Looked up from germline, CDR1 is DFQATT and CDR2 is SNEGSKA (reference sequence). Unmatched junction bases numbered 7, after V lost 6 bases and J lost 3 bases. CDR3 region: CSAPDRGREETQYF. DNA for the CDR3: TGCAGTGCGCCAGACAGGGGGCGTGAAGAGACCCAGTACTTC.

This clonotype was seen a handful of times. The rearrangement uses TRBV27 and TRBJ1-2, with a possible D match to TRBD1 (6 bases). Germline V lookup: CDR1 MNHEY, CDR2 SMNVEV (reference sequence). The V end was cut by 1 base, the J end by 6 bases, with 15 bases between. This CDR3 comprises 15 residues. The CDR3 spells CASSLFPQGLDGYTF. In nucleotides, the CDR3 is TGTGCCAGCAGTTTATTCCCACAGGGTCTCGATGGCTACACCTTC.

The chain combines TRBV30 with TRBJ2-5; D gene unclear. V lost 1 base and J lost 5, with 20 bases in between. CDR3 length equals 16 residues. CDR1 is GTSNPN and CDR2 is SVGIG in the germline V gene (reference sequence). In DNA form, the CDR3 reads TGTGCCTGGAGTGCCCCCGGGCCTTCCCCTCGGGAGACCCAGTACTTC. Amino acids: CAWSAPGPSPRETQYF. Based on the CDR3 plus reference TRBV30 and TRBJ2-5, the full variable domain is SQTIHQWPATLVQPVGSPLSLECTVEGTSNPNLYWYRQAAGRGLQLLFYSVGIGQISSEVPQNLSASRPQDRQFILSSKKLLLSDSGFYLCAWSAPGPSPRETQYFGPGTRLLVL.